Listed below are T cell receptor beta chains from one sample, sequenced in a study of blood T cell repertoires in COVID-19. Only in-frame clones appear in the TCRdb table, and some are missing; sequencing was by immunoSEQ multiplex PCR. The sample carries roughly 360,000 clones, 80% to 85% recorded once. Sequenced material: PBMCs or T cells enriched from blood (not recorded which). The receptor set was obtained from a woman between 50 and 59 years old who had recovered from COVID-19. CDR3s include the opening cysteine and the closing phenylalanine or tryptophan. D genes are given only for firm matches. Clone sizes are given selectively: once, few, many, or a class where the clone is expanded.

clone_size: NA
d_call: TRBD1
j_call: TRBJ1-2
v_call: TRBV19
cdr3_nt: TGTGCCAGTAGCCACCTTGAACGGGACAGGGGGCGAGCCGGCTACACCTTC
cdr3_aa: CASSHLERDRGRAGYTF

clone_size: NA
d_call: TRBD1
j_call: TRBJ1-2
v_call: TRBV2
cdr3_nt: TGTGCCAGCAGTCCGGGACAGGGTTTCAATGGCTACACCTTC
cdr3_aa: CASSPGQGFNGYTF

clone_size: few
d_call: NA
j_call: TRBJ1-2
v_call: TRBV21-1
cdr3_nt: TGTGCCACGGGAAGCGGGGCCCCTAACTATGGCTACACCTTC
cdr3_aa: CATGSGAPNYGYTF

clone_size: NA
d_call: TRBD2
j_call: TRBJ2-3
v_call: TRBV5-4
cdr3_nt: TGTGCCAGCAGCCGGGAGGCAACGAGGTACACAGATACGCAGTATTTT
cdr3_aa: CASSREATRYTDTQYF

clone_size: NA
d_call: NA
j_call: TRBJ1-1
v_call: TRBV3-1/TRBV3-2
cdr3_nt: TGTGCCAGCAGCCAAGTTAGGAACACTGAAGCTTTCTTT
cdr3_aa: CASSQVRNTEAFF

clone_size: NA
d_call: TRBD1
j_call: TRBJ1-2
v_call: TRBV11-3
cdr3_nt: TGTGCCAGCAGAGAGACAGGGGGCCATGGCTACACCTTC
cdr3_aa: CASRETGGHGYTF

clone_size: NA
d_call: TRBD1
j_call: TRBJ1-5
v_call: TRBV6-5
cdr3_nt: TGTGCCAGCAGTTCGCGACAGGGTTGGGATCAGCCCCAGCATTTT
cdr3_aa: CASSSRQGWDQPQHF

clone_size: once
d_call: NA
j_call: TRBJ1-2
v_call: TRBV29-1
cdr3_nt: TGCAGCGACGGGACACCCAGCTATGGCTACACCTTC
cdr3_aa: CSDGTPSYGYTF

clone_size: NA
d_call: TRBD1
j_call: TRBJ1-2
v_call: TRBV5-1
cdr3_nt: TGCGCCAGCAGCTTCGCGCAGGGGGCTGACTATGGCTACACCTTC
cdr3_aa: CASSFAQGADYGYTF

clone_size: NA
d_call: NA
j_call: TRBJ1-1
v_call: TRBV5-6
cdr3_nt: TGTGCCAGCAGCTGGTGGGGCAGGGAGAACACTGAAGCTTTCTTT
cdr3_aa: CASSWWGRENTEAFF

clone_size: NA
d_call: NA
j_call: TRBJ1-2
v_call: TRBV7-2
cdr3_nt: TGTGCCAGCAGCTCCGACGGGGTCGGGGGCTACACCTTC
cdr3_aa: CASSSDGVGGYTF

clone_size: NA
d_call: NA
j_call: TRBJ1-1
v_call: TRBV10-3
cdr3_nt: TGTGCCATCAGGAAGGGGATGAACACTGAAGCTTTCTTT
cdr3_aa: CAIRKGMNTEAFF

clone_size: NA
d_call: TRBD1
j_call: TRBJ1-5
v_call: TRBV19
cdr3_nt: TGTGCCAGTAGTACGACCGCCGGGACAGGGGGCTCTAGCAATCAGCCCCAGCATTTT
cdr3_aa: CASSTTAGTGGSSNQPQHF

clone_size: NA
d_call: TRBD1
j_call: TRBJ1-1
v_call: TRBV7-9
cdr3_nt: TGTGCCAGCAGCCCCTACAAGGGACAGGCCATCCCTGAAGCTTTCTTT
cdr3_aa: CASSPYKGQAIPEAFF

clone_size: NA
d_call: NA
j_call: TRBJ1-2
v_call: TRBV19
cdr3_nt: TGTGCCAGTAGTATATCTGGACAGAACTATGGCTACACCTTC
cdr3_aa: CASSISGQNYGYTF

clone_size: NA
d_call: NA
j_call: TRBJ1-2
v_call: TRBV4-2
cdr3_nt: TGTGCCAGCAGCCAAGATCCCGCCGACAGTGTCTATGGCTACACCTTC
cdr3_aa: CASSQDPADSVYGYTF

clone_size: once
d_call: TRBD2
j_call: TRBJ2-2
v_call: TRBV7-9
cdr3_nt: TGTGCCAGCAGCCAACAAGAAAGGACTAGCGGGAACACCGGGGAGCTGTTTTTT
cdr3_aa: CASSQQERTSGNTGELFF

clone_size: NA
d_call: TRBD2
j_call: TRBJ2-3
v_call: TRBV28
cdr3_nt: TGTGCCAGCAGTTTATGGGAGGGACTAGCGGGAGCGTTTGGCACAGATACGCAGTATTTT
cdr3_aa: CASSLWEGLAGAFGTDTQYF

clone_size: NA
d_call: TRBD1
j_call: TRBJ1-1
v_call: TRBV10-3
cdr3_nt: TGTGCCATCAGAAAGTCCGGGACAGGGAGCACTGAAGCTTTCTTT
cdr3_aa: CAIRKSGTGSTEAFF

clone_size: NA
d_call: TRBD2
j_call: TRBJ2-3
v_call: TRBV10-3
cdr3_nt: TGTGCCATCAGTGACCTGGTAAGGCCAGTCTACGGGGGGGCGGACCCACCGGCAGATACGCAGTATTTT
cdr3_aa: CAISDLVRPVYGGADPPADTQYF

clone_size: NA
d_call: TRBD2
j_call: TRBJ2-3
v_call: TRBV19
cdr3_nt: TGTGCCAGTAGTATTGTAGCGGGAGTAAGAGATACGCAGTATTTT
cdr3_aa: CASSIVAGVRDTQYF

clone_size: NA
d_call: NA
j_call: TRBJ2-1
v_call: TRBV20-1
cdr3_nt: TGCAGTGCGTTCTTCCGGTATGAGCAGTTCTTC
cdr3_aa: CSAFFRYEQFF

clone_size: NA
d_call: NA
j_call: TRBJ1-6
v_call: TRBV30
cdr3_nt: TGTGCCTGGCAGGGGAATAATTCACCCCTCCACTTT
cdr3_aa: CAWQGNNSPLHF

clone_size: NA
d_call: NA
j_call: TRBJ1-2
v_call: TRBV18
cdr3_nt: TGTGCCAGCTCACCACGGCGGGACGCGGACCCCATCCGGGCTGGCTACACCTTC
cdr3_aa: CASSPRRDADPIRAGYTF

clone_size: NA
d_call: NA
j_call: TRBJ1-6
v_call: TRBV6-5
cdr3_nt: TGTGCCAGCAGTTGGTCCAGGGCGGATTCACCCCTCCACTTT
cdr3_aa: CASSWSRADSPLHF

clone_size: many
d_call: TRBD1
j_call: TRBJ1-1
v_call: TRBV5-1
cdr3_nt: TGCGCCAGCAGCAAGGACAGGGGTGTTAGGGACACTGAAGCTTTCTTT
cdr3_aa: CASSKDRGVRDTEAFF

clone_size: once
d_call: NA
j_call: TRBJ1-4
v_call: TRBV18
cdr3_nt: TGTGCCAGCTCACTTAAACAGGGTCTCAGCGAAAAACTGTTTTTT
cdr3_aa: CASSLKQGLSEKLFF

clone_size: NA
d_call: NA
j_call: TRBJ1-2
v_call: TRBV7-2
cdr3_nt: TGTGCCAGCAGCCTCGGGGTTAACTATGGCTACACCTTC
cdr3_aa: CASSLGVNYGYTF

clone_size: NA
d_call: NA
j_call: TRBJ1-1
v_call: TRBV7-9
cdr3_nt: TGTGCCAGCAGCTCTCGAGTCAACACTGAAGCTTTCTTT
cdr3_aa: CASSSRVNTEAFF

clone_size: NA
d_call: NA
j_call: TRBJ1-4
v_call: TRBV3-1/TRBV3-2
cdr3_nt: TGTGCCAGCAGCCCAAGAGAAGTGCTGAATGAAAAACTGTTTTTT
cdr3_aa: CASSPREVLNEKLFF

clone_size: NA
d_call: NA
j_call: TRBJ1-2
v_call: TRBV3-1/TRBV3-2
cdr3_nt: TGTGCCAGCAGCCAAGATTTCGGACAACAAGTGGGCTACACCTTC
cdr3_aa: CASSQDFGQQVGYTF

clone_size: NA
d_call: NA
j_call: TRBJ2-3
v_call: TRBV9
cdr3_nt: TGTGCCAGCAGCGTAGGAAGGACAGTCACAGATACGCAGTATTTT
cdr3_aa: CASSVGRTVTDTQYF

clone_size: NA
d_call: TRBD1
j_call: TRBJ2-4
v_call: TRBV7-4
cdr3_nt: TGTGCCAGCAGCACCGGGACAGGGTTAGCCAAAAACATTCAGTACTTC
cdr3_aa: CASSTGTGLAKNIQYF

clone_size: NA
d_call: TRBD2
j_call: TRBJ2-7
v_call: TRBV11-3
cdr3_nt: TGTGCCAGCAGCGGGGGAGGGAACGAGCAGTACTTC
cdr3_aa: CASSGGGNEQYF

clone_size: NA
d_call: NA
j_call: TRBJ1-5
v_call: TRBV7-2
cdr3_nt: TGTGCCAGCAGCTGGGCAGGTATTGGCAATCAGCCCCAGCATTTT
cdr3_aa: CASSWAGIGNQPQHF

clone_size: once
d_call: TRBD1
j_call: TRBJ1-6
v_call: TRBV19
cdr3_nt: TGTGCCAGTAGCGAAGACAGGGAACGGTCACCCCTCCACTTT
cdr3_aa: CASSEDRERSPLHF

clone_size: few
d_call: TRBD2
j_call: TRBJ2-1
v_call: TRBV29-1
cdr3_nt: TGCAGCGCCGGGACTAGCGGGGGGTTCGGCTACAATGAGCAGTTCTTC
cdr3_aa: CSAGTSGGFGYNEQFF

clone_size: NA
d_call: NA
j_call: TRBJ2-2
v_call: TRBV7-6
cdr3_nt: TGTGCCAGCAGCCTCACGACAGGTGTCACCGGGGAGCTGTTTTTT
cdr3_aa: CASSLTTGVTGELFF

clone_size: NA
d_call: TRBD1
j_call: TRBJ2-7
v_call: TRBV29-1
cdr3_nt: TGCAGCGCTGGGGGACAGTACCTTAACGAGCAGTACTTC
cdr3_aa: CSAGGQYLNEQYF

clone_size: once
d_call: TRBD1
j_call: TRBJ1-6
v_call: TRBV6-5
cdr3_nt: TGTGCCAGCAGTCTACGACAGGGGAATTCACCCCTCCACTTT
cdr3_aa: CASSLRQGNSPLHF

clone_size: few
d_call: NA
j_call: TRBJ2-7
v_call: TRBV10-2
cdr3_nt: TGCGCCAGCAGTGAGTCGCCAGTCCCATCCGACGAGCAGTACTTC
cdr3_aa: CASSESPVPSDEQYF

clone_size: NA
d_call: TRBD2
j_call: TRBJ2-3
v_call: TRBV29-1
cdr3_nt: TGCAGCGTTTCCCCGGGGGGAGGGATGACAGATACGCAGTATTTT
cdr3_aa: CSVSPGGGMTDTQYF

clone_size: NA
d_call: NA
j_call: TRBJ2-7
v_call: TRBV3-1/TRBV3-2
cdr3_nt: TGTGCCAGCAGCCAATATCCAGGTACCTACGAGCAGTACTTC
cdr3_aa: CASSQYPGTYEQYF

clone_size: NA
d_call: NA
j_call: TRBJ1-6
v_call: TRBV7-9
cdr3_nt: TGTGCCAGCAGCTTGGGGGGTAGCTCCTATAATTCACCCCTCCACTTT
cdr3_aa: CASSLGGSSYNSPLHF

clone_size: NA
d_call: NA
j_call: TRBJ2-6
v_call: TRBV4-3
cdr3_nt: TGCGCCAGCAGCCGAGAACCAGGGACTGGGGCCAACGTCCTGACTTTC
cdr3_aa: CASSREPGTGANVLTF

clone_size: NA
d_call: NA
j_call: TRBJ2-7
v_call: TRBV7-8
cdr3_nt: TGTGCCAGCAGCTTAGGACAGGTGGCCGAGCAGTACTTC
cdr3_aa: CASSLGQVAEQYF

clone_size: once
d_call: TRBD2
j_call: TRBJ2-2
v_call: TRBV5-1
cdr3_nt: TGCGCCAGCAGAACTAGCGGGGCCGCCGGGGAGCTGTTTTTT
cdr3_aa: CASRTSGAAGELFF

clone_size: NA
d_call: TRBD2
j_call: TRBJ2-1
v_call: TRBV18
cdr3_nt: TGTGCCAGCTCACCGGTGACTAGCGGGAGTCGCCTCTCCTACAATGAGCAGTTCTTC
cdr3_aa: CASSPVTSGSRLSYNEQFF

clone_size: few
d_call: TRBD1
j_call: TRBJ1-2
v_call: TRBV9
cdr3_nt: TGTGCCAGCAGCTACGGACAGGGGTTGGGCTATGGCTACACCTTC
cdr3_aa: CASSYGQGLGYGYTF

clone_size: once
d_call: TRBD2
j_call: TRBJ2-1
v_call: TRBV5-1
cdr3_nt: TGCGCCAGCAGCTTGGGGGGACTAGCGGGACTCTACAATGAGCAGTTCTTC
cdr3_aa: CASSLGGLAGLYNEQFF